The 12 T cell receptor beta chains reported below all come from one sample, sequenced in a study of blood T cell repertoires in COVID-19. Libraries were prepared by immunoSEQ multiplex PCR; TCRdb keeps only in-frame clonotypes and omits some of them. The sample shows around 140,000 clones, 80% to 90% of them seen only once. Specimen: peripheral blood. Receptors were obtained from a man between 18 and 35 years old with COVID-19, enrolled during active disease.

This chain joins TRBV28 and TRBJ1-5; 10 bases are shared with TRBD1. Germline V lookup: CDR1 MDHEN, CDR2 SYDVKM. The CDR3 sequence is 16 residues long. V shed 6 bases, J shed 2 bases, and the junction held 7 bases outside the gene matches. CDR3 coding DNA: TGTGCCAGCAGGACCTCCGGGACAGGGGGCAATCAGCCCCAGCATTTT. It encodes CASRTSGTGGNQPQHF.

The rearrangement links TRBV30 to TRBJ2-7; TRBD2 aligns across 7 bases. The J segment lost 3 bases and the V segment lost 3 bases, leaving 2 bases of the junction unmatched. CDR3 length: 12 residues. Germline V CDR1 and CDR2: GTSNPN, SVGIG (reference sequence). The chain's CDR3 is CAWSPSGYEQYF. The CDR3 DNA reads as TGTGCCTGGAGCCCTAGCGGCTACGAGCAGTACTTC.

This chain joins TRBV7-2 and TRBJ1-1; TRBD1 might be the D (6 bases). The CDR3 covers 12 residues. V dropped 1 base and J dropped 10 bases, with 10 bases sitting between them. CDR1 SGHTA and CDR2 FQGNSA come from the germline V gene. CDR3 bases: TGTGCCAGCAGCTTAGGAGGGACAAGAGCTTTCTTT. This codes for CASSLGGTRAFF. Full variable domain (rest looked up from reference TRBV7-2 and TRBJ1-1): GAGVSQSPSNKVTEKGKDVELRCDPISGHTALYWYRQSLGQGLEFLIYFQGNSAPDKSGLPSDRFSAERTGGSVSTLTIQRTQQEDSAVYLCASSLGGTRAFFGQGTRLTVV.

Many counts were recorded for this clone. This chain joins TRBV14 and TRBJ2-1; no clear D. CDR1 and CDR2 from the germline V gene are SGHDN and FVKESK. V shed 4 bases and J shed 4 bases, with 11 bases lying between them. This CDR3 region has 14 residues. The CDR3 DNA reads TGTGCCAGCAGCCCTTGGCCAGGTTACAATGAGCAGTTCTTC. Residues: CASSPWPGYNEQFF.

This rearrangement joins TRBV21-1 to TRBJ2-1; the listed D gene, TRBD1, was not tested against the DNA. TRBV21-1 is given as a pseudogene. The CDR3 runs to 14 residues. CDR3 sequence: CASIRDRGINEQFF. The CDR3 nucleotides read TGTGCCAGCATCCGGGACAGGGGAATTAATGAGCAGTTCTTC.

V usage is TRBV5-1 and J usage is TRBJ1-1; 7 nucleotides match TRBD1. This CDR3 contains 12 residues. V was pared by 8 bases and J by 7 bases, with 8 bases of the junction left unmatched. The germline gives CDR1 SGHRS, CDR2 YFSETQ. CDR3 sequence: CASKGGQDEAFF. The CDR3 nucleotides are TGCGCCAGTAAAGGTGGACAGGATGAAGCTTTCTTT. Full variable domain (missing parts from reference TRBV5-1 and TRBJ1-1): KAGVTQTPRYLIKTRGQQVTLSCSPISGHRSVSWYQQTPGQGLQFLFEYFSETQRNKGNFPGRFSGRQFSNSRSEMNVSTLELGDSALYLCASKGGQDEAFFGQGTRLTVV.

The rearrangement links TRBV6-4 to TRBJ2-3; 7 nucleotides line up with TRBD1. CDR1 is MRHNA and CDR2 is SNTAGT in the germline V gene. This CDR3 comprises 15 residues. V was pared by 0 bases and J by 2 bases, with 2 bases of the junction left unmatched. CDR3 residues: CASSDSGQLTDTQYF. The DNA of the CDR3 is TGTGCCAGCAGTGACTCGGGACAGCTCACAGATACGCAGTATTTT.

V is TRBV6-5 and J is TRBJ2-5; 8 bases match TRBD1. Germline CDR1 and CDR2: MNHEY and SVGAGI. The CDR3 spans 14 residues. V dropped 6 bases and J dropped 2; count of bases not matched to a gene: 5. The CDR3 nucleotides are TGTGCCAGCAGGCCACAGGGGGGACAAGAGACCCAGTACTTC. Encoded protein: CASRPQGGQETQYF.

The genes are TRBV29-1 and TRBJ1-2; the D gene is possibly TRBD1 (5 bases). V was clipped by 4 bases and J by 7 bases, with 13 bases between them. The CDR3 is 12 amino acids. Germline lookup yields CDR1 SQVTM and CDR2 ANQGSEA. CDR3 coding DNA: TGCAGCGTTGCCTCAGGGTCTACTGGCTACACCTTC. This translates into CSVASGSTGYTF. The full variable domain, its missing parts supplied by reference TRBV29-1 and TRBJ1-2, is SAVISQKPSRDICQRGTSLTIQCQVDSQVTMMFWYRQQPGQSLTLIATANQGSEATYESGFVIDKFPISRPNLTFSTLTVSNMSPEDSSIYLCSVASGSTGYTFGSGTRLTVV.

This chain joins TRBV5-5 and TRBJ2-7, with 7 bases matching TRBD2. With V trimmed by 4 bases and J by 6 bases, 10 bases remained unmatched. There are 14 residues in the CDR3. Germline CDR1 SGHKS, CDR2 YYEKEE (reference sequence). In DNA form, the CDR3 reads TGTGCCAGCAGCAGGATCGACTTAGCGGGCGAGCAGTACTTC. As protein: CASSRIDLAGEQYF. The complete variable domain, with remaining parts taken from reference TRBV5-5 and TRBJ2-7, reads DAGVTQSPTHLIKTRGQQVTLRCSPISGHKSVSWYQQVLGQGPQFIFQYYEKEERGRGNFPDRFSARQFPNYSSELNVNALLLGDSALYLCASSRIDLAGEQYFGPGTRLTVT.

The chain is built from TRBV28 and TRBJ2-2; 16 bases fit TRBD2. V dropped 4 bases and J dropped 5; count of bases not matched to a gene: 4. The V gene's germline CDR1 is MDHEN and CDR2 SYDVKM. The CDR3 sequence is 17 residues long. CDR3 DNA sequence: TGTGCCAGCAGTTCGGGACTAGCGGGAGGGCTTACCGGGGAGCTGTTTTTT. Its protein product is CASSSGLAGGLTGELFF.

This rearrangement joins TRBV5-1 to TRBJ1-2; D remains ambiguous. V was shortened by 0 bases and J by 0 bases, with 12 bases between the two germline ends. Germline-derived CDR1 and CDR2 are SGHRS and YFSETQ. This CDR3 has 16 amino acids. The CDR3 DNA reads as TGCGCCAGCAGCTTGGCGGTTGGGGAGACTAACTATGGCTACACCTTC. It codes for CASSLAVGETNYGYTF. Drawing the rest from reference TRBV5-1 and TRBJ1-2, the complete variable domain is KAGVTQTPRYLIKTRGQQVTLSCSPISGHRSVSWYQQTPGQGLQFLFEYFSETQRNKGNFPGRFSGRQFSNSRSEMNVSTLELGDSALYLCASSLAVGETNYGYTFGSGTRLTVV.